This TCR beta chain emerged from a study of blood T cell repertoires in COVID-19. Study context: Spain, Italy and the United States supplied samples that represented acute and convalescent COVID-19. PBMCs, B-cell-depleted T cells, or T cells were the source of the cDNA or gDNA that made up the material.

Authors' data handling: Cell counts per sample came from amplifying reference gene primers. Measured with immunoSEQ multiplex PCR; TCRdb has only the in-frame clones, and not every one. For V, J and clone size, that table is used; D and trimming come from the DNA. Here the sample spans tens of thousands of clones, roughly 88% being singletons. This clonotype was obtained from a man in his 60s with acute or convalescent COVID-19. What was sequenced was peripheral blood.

CDR3 protein: CASSGTSGARGDTQYF. The CDR3 region has the DNA TGCGCCAGCAGCGGGACTAGCGGGGCGAGGGGAGATACGCAGTATTTT. The chain combines TRBV10-2 with TRBJ2-3; 13 positions match TRBD2. The V segment lost 6 bases and the J segment 5 bases; nucleotides outside the gene matches: 8. This CDR3 spans 16 amino acids. The V gene's germline CDR1 is WSHSY and CDR2 SAAADI.